Following are 18 T cell receptor beta chains from one sample sequenced in a study of tissue T cells after allogeneic stem cell transplantation. Profiling relied on immunoSEQ multiplex PCR, and the TCRdb table lists in-frame clones only, not all of them. The sample has tens of thousands of clones, just under 75% seen once; the top ten hold around 0.66%. The sample was spleen. The receptors derive from a female BALB/c mouse in good health. The strain's MHC: H2-d.

Note on this clone: Genes here carry mouse names. The read ends 1 residue early relative to the CDR3; the germline J gene fills the gap. V and J are TRBV17 and TRBJ1-4; no reliable D call. This CDR3 spans 14 amino acids. Germline CDR1 MNHDT, CDR2 YYDKIL. V was cut by 2 bases and J by 3 bases, with 7 bases left in between. CDR3 DNA (partial): TGTGCTAGCAGTAGATGGGGAACCAACGAAAGATTATTT. It encodes CASSRWGTNERLF. Given in full, the CDR3 is CASSRWGTNERLFF.

Of note for this clone: The gene names here belong to mouse. The DNA ends 1 residue before the CDR3 does, and the rest of the CDR3 is filled in from the germline J gene. The J gene is TRBJ1-2, the V gene TRBV29; possible D gene TRBD1, 6 bases. The V gene's germline CDR1 is MSHET and CDR2 SYDVDS. The germline V and J ends were trimmed by 5 bases and 1 base, with 11 bases remaining between them. This CDR3 has 14 residues. The CDR3 bases that were read are TGTGCTAGCAGTCTCCGGGACAAAAACTCCGACTACACC. This sequence encodes CASSLRDKNSDYT. The whole CDR3 is CASSLRDKNSDYTF. Combining the CDR3 with reference TRBV29 and TRBJ1-2 gives the whole variable domain DMKVTQMPRYLIKRMGENVLLECGQDMSHETMYWYRQDPGLGLQLIYISYDVDSNSEGDIPKGYRVSRKKREHFSLILDSAKTNQTSVYFCASSLRDKNSDYTFGSGTRLLVI.

As regards this clone: The germline and genes are mouse ones. The CDR3 here is CASSPEGISNERLFF. Partial CDR3 DNA: TGTGCCAGCAGCCCAGAGGGTATTTCCAACGAAAGATTATTT. The chain carries TRBV5 and TRBJ1-4, with unresolved D. The read ends 1 residue before the CDR3 terminus; that terminus is restored from the germline J gene. Looked up from germline, CDR1 is LGHNA and CDR2 is YNLKQL (reference sequence). The CDR3 has 15 residues. V dropped 4 bases and J dropped 0 bases, with 9 bases sitting between them.

In regard to this clone: Mouse germline and gene names are used. The read finishes 1 residue shy of the CDR3 end, and the germline J gene is used to complete it. The chain couples TRBV5 to TRBJ1-1; D not resolved. CDR3 length equals 13 residues. Germline V CDR1 and CDR2: LGHNA, YNLKQL (reference sequence). The ends were cut back, 1 base at V and 1 base at J, with 4 bases in the middle. CDR3 loop: CASSQGVNTEVFF. Incomplete CDR3 DNA: TGTGCCAGCAGCCAAGGAGTAAACACAGAAGTCTTC.

With regard to this clone: Gene names and germline match the mouse. CDR3 protein: CASSRHLNQDTQYF. Partial CDR3 DNA: TGTGCCAGCAGTCGACATCTTAACCAAGACACCCAGTAC. The chain couples TRBV19 to TRBJ2-5, with D unresolved. The CDR3 is cut off 1 residue early in the read; its end comes from the germline J gene. CDR3 size: 14 residues. V was trimmed by 4 bases and J by 0 bases, leaving 9 bases between them. In germline, CDR1 is FNHDT, CDR2 SITEND (reference sequence). Full variable domain (outside the CDR3, taken from reference TRBV19 and TRBJ2-5): GGIITQTPKFLIGQEGQKLTLKCQQNFNHDTMYWYRQDSGKGLRLIYYSITENDLQKGDLSEGYDASREKKSSFSLTVTSAQKNEMAVFLCASSRHLNQDTQYFGPGTRLLVL.

In this sample, this clone turned up once. Gene names are mouse gene names. The read halts 1 residue ahead of the CDR3 end, with the missing end drawn from the germline J gene. The V call is TRBV30, the J call TRBJ2-2; 10 nucleotides align to TRBD1. This CDR3 contains 15 residues. Germline V gene data show CDR1 as SQVVS and CDR2 as ANEGSEA. V trimming: 3 bases; J trimming: 5 bases; junction bases outside the gene matches: 6. The CDR3 sequence: CSSRSRDRGTGQLYF. CDR3 DNA (partial): TGTAGTTCTAGGAGCCGGGACAGGGGAACCGGGCAGCTCTAC.

As for this clone: Gene names are the mouse ones. The CDR3 end lies 1 residue beyond the end of the read and is filled in from the germline J gene. The chain links TRBV12-1 to TRBJ1-1, with D hard to call. The CDR3 spans 14 residues. Germline-derived CDR1 and CDR2 are SGHSN and HYEKVE. V was trimmed by 0 bases and J by 0 bases, leaving 7 bases between them. The sequenced CDR3 bases are TGTGCCAGCTCTCTCCACAATGCAAACACAGAAGTCTTC. Its protein product is CASSLHNANTEVF. The entire CDR3 sequence reads CASSLHNANTEVFF.

A remark on this clone: Genes and germline come from the mouse. The read terminates 1 residue ahead of where the CDR3 ends, so the germline J gene completes it. The chain couples TRBV13-2 to TRBJ1-2, with a weak D call TRBD1 (5 bases). V was shortened by 0 bases and J by 0 bases, with 9 bases between the two germline ends. CDR1 is NNHNN and CDR2 is SYGAGS in the germline V gene (reference sequence). The CDR3 contains 15 residues. The sequenced part of the CDR3 DNA is TGTGCCAGCGGTGATGGGACACCTGCAAACTCCGACTACACC. It translates to CASGDGTPANSDYT. The CDR3, in full, reads CASGDGTPANSDYTF.

Regarding this clone: Gene names follow the mouse nomenclature. The read terminates 1 residue ahead of where the CDR3 ends, so the germline J gene completes it. V usage is TRBV1 and J usage is TRBJ1-1, with TRBD1 matching over 8 bases. CDR3 length equals 14 residues. Germline CDR1 is NSQYPW and CDR2 is LRSPGD (reference sequence). V was clipped by 3 bases and J by 0 bases; unmatched bases: 0. The CDR3 bases that were read are TGCACCTGCAGTGCGGGACAGGCAAACACAGAAGTCTTC. Its protein product is CTCSAGQANTEVF. Given in full, the CDR3 is CTCSAGQANTEVFF. Supplemented by reference TRBV1 and TRBJ1-1, the full variable domain reads VTLLEQNPRWRLVPRGQAVNLRCILKNSQYPWMSWYQQDLQKQLQWLFTLRSPGDKEVKSLPGADYLATRVTDTELRLQVANMSQGRTLYCTCSAGQANTEVFFGKGTRLTVV.

Concerning this clone itself: Mouse germline and gene names are used. The read finishes 1 residue shy of the CDR3 end, and the germline J gene is used to complete it. V gene TRBV19 combines with J gene TRBJ1-3, with 7 bases lining up with TRBD1. The V gene end was trimmed by 0 bases and the J gene end by 4 bases; junction bases not matched to a gene: 4. The CDR3 covers 15 residues. CDR1 and CDR2 from the germline V gene are FNHDT and SITEND (reference sequence). The CDR3 loop is CASSIERGLGNTLYF. Partial CDR3 DNA: TGTGCCAGCAGTATAGAGAGGGGGCTAGGAAATACGCTCTAT.

A few counts support this clone. The gene names here belong to mouse. The observed sequence ends 1 residue before the CDR3 terminus, with the missing tail filled in from the germline J gene. J is TRBJ1-4 and V is TRBV13-3; 10 positions agree with TRBD1. The CDR3 length is 15 residues. Germline V gives CDR1 NNHDY, CDR2 SYVADS. V dropped 0 bases and J dropped 7; count of bases not matched to a gene: 3. The chain's CDR3 is CASSDEGQGRERLFF. The CDR3 DNA, read in part, is TGTGCCAGCAGTGATGAGGGACAGGGGCGCGAAAGATTATTT.

About this clone: Gene and germline names: mouse. Read coverage stops 1 residue before the CDR3 terminus; the germline J gene supplies the remainder. V gene TRBV14 combines with J gene TRBJ1-1, with TRBD1 matching 8 bases. Germline CDR1 and CDR2: SGHDT and FRDEAV. The junction had 0 bases not matched to a gene; V was cut back by 4 bases and J by 4 bases. CDR3 length: 12 residues. The chain's CDR3 is CASSTGGTEVFF. The sequenced part of the CDR3 DNA is TGTGCCAGCAGTACAGGGGGCACAGAAGTCTTC.

About this clone itself: Gene names are the mouse ones. The DNA ends 1 residue before the CDR3 does, and the rest of the CDR3 is filled in from the germline J gene. The V call is TRBV29, the J call TRBJ2-3; 12 bases fit TRBD2. Trimming at V came to 5 bases and at J to 2 bases, leaving 5 bases not matched to a gene. The CDR3 contains 16 residues. Germline V gene data show CDR1 as MSHET and CDR2 as SYDVDS. CDR3 DNA, as far as it was read: TGTGCTAGCAGTCGACTGGGGGGGCGCACTGCAGAAACGCTGTAT. This translates into CASSRLGGRTAETLY. From start to end, the CDR3 is CASSRLGGRTAETLYF.

Comments on this clone: Mouse names are used for the genes. The CDR3 end is not reached by the read, which stops 1 residue before it; the germline J gene fills it in. J is TRBJ1-4 and V is TRBV5; 8 nucleotides line up with TRBD1. This CDR3 is built from 15 residues. CDR1 is LGHNA and CDR2 is YNLKQL in the germline V gene (reference sequence). Trimming took 4 bases from V and 7 from J; bases not matched to a gene: 8. Partial CDR3 DNA: TGTGCCAGCAGCCTCGGGGCAGGGGGCGGCGAAAGATTATTT. Protein sequence: CASSLGAGGGERLF. The whole CDR3 protein reads CASSLGAGGGERLFF.

Remarks on this clone: These gene names are mouse names. With the read ending 1 residue before the CDR3 end, the germline J gene is used to fill in that end. The rearrangement joins TRBV1 to TRBJ1-1, with 7 nucleotides matching TRBD1. The junction had 4 bases not matched to a gene; V was cut back by 3 bases and J by 3 bases. Germline V lookup: CDR1 NSQYPW, CDR2 LRSPGD (reference sequence). The CDR3 runs 14 residues. The DNA read from the CDR3 is TGCACCTGCAGTGCGACAGGGAGCGACACAGAAGTCTTC. Its protein product is CTCSATGSDTEVF. The whole CDR3 reads CTCSATGSDTEVFF. Together with reference TRBV1 and TRBJ1-1, the CDR3 gives the full variable domain: VTLLEQNPRWRLVPRGQAVNLRCILKNSQYPWMSWYQQDLQKQLQWLFTLRSPGDKEVKSLPGADYLATRVTDTELRLQVANMSQGRTLYCTCSATGSDTEVFFGKGTRLTVV.

On this clone: Gene and germline names: mouse. Coverage ceases 1 residue before the CDR3 finishes, and the germline J gene fills in the end. The chain uses TRBV17 and TRBJ2-3; D remains ambiguous. Germline V gene data show CDR1 as MNHDT and CDR2 as YYDKIL. Trimming cost V 1 base and J 5 bases, with 4 bases left between them. The CDR3 loop spans 12 amino acids. This chain's CDR3 is CASSRGVETLYF. CDR3 bases read: TGTGCTAGCAGTAGAGGGGTAGAAACGCTGTAT.

A remark on this clone: Gene names and germline refer to mouse. The read terminates 1 residue ahead of where the CDR3 ends, so the germline J gene completes it. The gene calls are TRBV17 and TRBJ2-7; D perhaps matches TRBD2 (5 bases). Per the germline V gene, CDR1 is MNHDT and CDR2 is YYDKIL. The CDR3 consists of 13 residues. Trimming removed 0 bases at V and 4 bases at J, with 7 bases between. Partial CDR3 DNA: TGTGCTAGCAGTAGAGATGGGGAGTATGAACAGTAC. Translated, it gives CASSRDGEYEQY. The CDR3 in its entirety is CASSRDGEYEQYF.

In regard to this clone: Mouse names are used for the genes. The read ends 1 residue early relative to the CDR3; the germline J gene fills the gap. The chain is built from TRBV31 and TRBJ2-3; 13 bases line up with TRBD2. Germline V gene data show CDR1 as GKSSPN and CDR2 as SITVG. This CDR3 comprises 14 residues. The trim removed 1 base at V and 8 bases at J, leaving 3 bases unmatched. The CDR3 protein is CAWSRDWGGRTLYF. CDR3 DNA, as far as it was read: TGTGCCTGGAGTCGGGACTGGGGGGGGAGAACGCTGTAT. Drawing the rest from reference TRBV31 and TRBJ2-3, the complete variable domain is AQTIHQWPVAEIKAVGSPLSLGCTIKGKSSPNLYWYWQATGGTLQQLFYSITVGQVESVVQLNLSASRPKDDQFILSTEKLLLSHSGFYLCAWSRDWGGRTLYFGSGTRLTVL.